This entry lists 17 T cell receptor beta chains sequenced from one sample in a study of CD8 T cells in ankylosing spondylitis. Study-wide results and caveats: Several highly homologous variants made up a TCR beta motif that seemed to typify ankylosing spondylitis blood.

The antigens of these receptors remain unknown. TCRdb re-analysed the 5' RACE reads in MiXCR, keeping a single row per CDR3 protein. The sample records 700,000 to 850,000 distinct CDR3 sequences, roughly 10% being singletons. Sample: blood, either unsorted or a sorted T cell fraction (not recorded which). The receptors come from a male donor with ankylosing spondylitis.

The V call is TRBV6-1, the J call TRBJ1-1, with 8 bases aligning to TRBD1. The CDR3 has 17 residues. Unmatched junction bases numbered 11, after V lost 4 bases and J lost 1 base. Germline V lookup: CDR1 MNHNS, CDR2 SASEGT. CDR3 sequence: CASSASTPGTGNTEAFF. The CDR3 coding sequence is TGTGCCAGCAGTGCCTCTACCCCCGGGACAGGGAACACTGAAGCTTTCTTT.

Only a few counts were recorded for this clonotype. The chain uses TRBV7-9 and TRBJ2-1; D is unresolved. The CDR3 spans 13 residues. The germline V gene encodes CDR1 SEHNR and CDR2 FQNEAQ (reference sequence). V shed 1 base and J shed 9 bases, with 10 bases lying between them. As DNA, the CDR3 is TGTGCCAGCAGCTTAGAGATTGGCACTGAGCAGTTCTTC. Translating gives CASSLEIGTEQFF.

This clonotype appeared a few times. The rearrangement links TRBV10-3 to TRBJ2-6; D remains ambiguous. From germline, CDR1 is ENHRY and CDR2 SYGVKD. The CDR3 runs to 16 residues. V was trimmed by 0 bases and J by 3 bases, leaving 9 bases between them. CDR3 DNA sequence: TGTGCCATCAGTGAGTCACCAGGTTTTGGGGCCAACGTCCTGACTTTC. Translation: CAISESPGFGANVLTF.

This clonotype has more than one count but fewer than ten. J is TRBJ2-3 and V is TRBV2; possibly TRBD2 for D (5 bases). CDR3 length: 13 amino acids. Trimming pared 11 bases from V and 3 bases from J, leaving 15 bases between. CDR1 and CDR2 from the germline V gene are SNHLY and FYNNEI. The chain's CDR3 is CAFPSGSTDTQYF. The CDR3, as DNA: TGTGCCTTCCCTTCGGGGTCAACAGATACGCAGTATTTT.

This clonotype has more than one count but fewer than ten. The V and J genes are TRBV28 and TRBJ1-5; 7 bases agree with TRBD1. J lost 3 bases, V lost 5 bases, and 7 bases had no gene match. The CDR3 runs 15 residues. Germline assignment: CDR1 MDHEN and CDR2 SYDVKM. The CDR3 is CASSLNRGFNQPQHF. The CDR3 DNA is TGTGCCAGCAGTCTTAACAGGGGATTCAATCAGCCCCAGCATTTT.

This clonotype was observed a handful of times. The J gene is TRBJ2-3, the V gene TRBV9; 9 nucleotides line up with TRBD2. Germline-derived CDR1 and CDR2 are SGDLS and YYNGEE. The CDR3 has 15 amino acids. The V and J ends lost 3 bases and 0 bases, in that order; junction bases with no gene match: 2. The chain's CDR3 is CASSAGLASTDTQYF. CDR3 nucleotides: TGTGCCAGCAGCGCCGGACTAGCGAGCACAGATACGCAGTATTTT. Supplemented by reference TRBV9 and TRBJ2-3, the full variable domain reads DSGVTQTPKHLITATGQRVTLRCSPRSGDLSVYWYQQSLDQGLQFLIQYYNGEERAKGNILERFSAQQFPDLHSELNLSSLELGDSALYFCASSAGLASTDTQYFGPGTRLTVL.

This chain's CDR3 is CASSHVEGDRTTDTQYF. The CDR3 DNA follows: TGTGCCAGCAGTCATGTAGAGGGGGACAGGACCACAGATACGCAGTATTTT. The rearrangement links TRBV5-4 to TRBJ2-3, with 8 bases aligning to TRBD1. The CDR3 sequence is 17 residues long. V shed 5 bases, J shed 2 bases, and the junction held 13 bases outside the gene matches. Germline V gives CDR1 SGHNT, CDR2 YYREEE (reference sequence).

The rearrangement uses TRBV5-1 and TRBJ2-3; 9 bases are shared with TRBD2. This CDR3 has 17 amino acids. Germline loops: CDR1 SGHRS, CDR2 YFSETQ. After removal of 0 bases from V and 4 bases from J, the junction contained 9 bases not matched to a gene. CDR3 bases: TGCGCCAGCAGCTTGGGAGTTGCGGGGGGGCCGGCAGATACGCAGTATTTT. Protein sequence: CASSLGVAGGPADTQYF.

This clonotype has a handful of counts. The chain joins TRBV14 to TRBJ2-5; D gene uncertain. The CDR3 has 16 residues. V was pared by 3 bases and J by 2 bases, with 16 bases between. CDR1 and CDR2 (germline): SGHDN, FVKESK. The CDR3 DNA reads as TGTGCCAGCAGCCACCCCGTCTCCTCCTTTCAAGAGACCCAGTACTTC. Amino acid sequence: CASSHPVSSFQETQYF.

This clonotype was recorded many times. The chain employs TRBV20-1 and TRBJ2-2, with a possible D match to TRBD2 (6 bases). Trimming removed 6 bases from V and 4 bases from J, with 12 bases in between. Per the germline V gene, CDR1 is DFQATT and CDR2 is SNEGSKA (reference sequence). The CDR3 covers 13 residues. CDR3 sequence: CSAKTSFTGELFF. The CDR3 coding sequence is TGCAGTGCCAAGACTAGTTTCACCGGGGAGCTGTTTTTT.

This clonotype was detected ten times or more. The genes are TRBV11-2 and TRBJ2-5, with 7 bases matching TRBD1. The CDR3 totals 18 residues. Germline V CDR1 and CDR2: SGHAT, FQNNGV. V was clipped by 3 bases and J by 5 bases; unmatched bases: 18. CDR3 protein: CASSFLPQTGDTRETQYF. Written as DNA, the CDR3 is TGTGCCAGCAGCTTTTTGCCTCAAACAGGGGACACCAGGGAGACCCAGTACTTC.

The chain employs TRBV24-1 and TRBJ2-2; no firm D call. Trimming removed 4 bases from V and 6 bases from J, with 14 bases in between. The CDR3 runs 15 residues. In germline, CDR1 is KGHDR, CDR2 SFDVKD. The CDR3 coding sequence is TGTGCCACCAGTGACCGCTCTACTATGTCCGGGGAGCTGTTTTTT. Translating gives CATSDRSTMSGELFF.

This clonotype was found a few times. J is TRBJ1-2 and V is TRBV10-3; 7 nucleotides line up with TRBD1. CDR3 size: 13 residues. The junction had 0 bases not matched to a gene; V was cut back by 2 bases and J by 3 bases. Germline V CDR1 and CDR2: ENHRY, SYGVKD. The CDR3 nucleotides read TGTGCCATCAGTGAGGGACAGGACTATGGCTACACCTTC. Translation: CAISEGQDYGYTF.

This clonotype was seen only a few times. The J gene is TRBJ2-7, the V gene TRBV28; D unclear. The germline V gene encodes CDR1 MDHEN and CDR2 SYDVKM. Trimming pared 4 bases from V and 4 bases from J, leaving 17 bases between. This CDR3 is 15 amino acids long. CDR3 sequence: CASSSYPGPAYEQYF. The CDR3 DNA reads TGTGCCAGCAGTTCCTACCCCGGGCCCGCGTACGAGCAGTACTTC.

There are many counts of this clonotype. The CDR3 DNA follows: TGTGCCAGCAGCGTTGGACAGGGGAACACCGGGGAGCTGTTTTTT. Amino acid sequence: CASSVGQGNTGELFF. The rearrangement uses TRBV9 and TRBJ2-2, with TRBD1 matching 8 bases. The junction had 1 base not matched to a gene; V was cut back by 2 bases and J by 1 base. From germline, CDR1 is SGDLS and CDR2 YYNGEE. The length of the CDR3 is 15 residues. The complete variable domain, with remaining parts taken from reference TRBV9 and TRBJ2-2, reads DSGVTQTPKHLITATGQRVTLRCSPRSGDLSVYWYQQSLDQGLQFLIQYYNGEERAKGNILERFSAQQFPDLHSELNLSSLELGDSALYFCASSVGQGNTGELFFGEGSRLTVL.

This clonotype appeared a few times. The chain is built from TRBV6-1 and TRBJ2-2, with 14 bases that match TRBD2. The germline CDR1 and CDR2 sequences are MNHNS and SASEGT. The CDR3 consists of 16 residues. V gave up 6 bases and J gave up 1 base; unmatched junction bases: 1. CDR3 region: CASRGLAGVNTGELFF. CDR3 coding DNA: TGTGCCAGCAGGGGACTAGCGGGAGTGAACACCGGGGAGCTGTTTTTT.

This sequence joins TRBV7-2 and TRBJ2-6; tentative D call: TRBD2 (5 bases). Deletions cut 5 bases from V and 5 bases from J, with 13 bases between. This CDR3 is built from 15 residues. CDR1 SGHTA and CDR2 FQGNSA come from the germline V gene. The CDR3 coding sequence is TGTGCCAGCAGCCCCCGGGGTCTGAGGGCCAACGTCCTGACTTTC. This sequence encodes CASSPRGLRANVLTF. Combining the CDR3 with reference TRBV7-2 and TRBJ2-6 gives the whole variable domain GAGVSQSPSNKVTEKGKDVELRCDPISGHTALYWYRQSLGQGLEFLIYFQGNSAPDKSGLPSDRFSAERTGGSVSTLTIQRTQQEDSAVYLCASSPRGLRANVLTFGAGSRLTVL.